Below, 26 T cell receptor beta chains from the same sample are listed, as sequenced in a study of cytomegalovirus exposure and HLA in healthy donors. The PCR employed 60 Vbeta primers together with 13 Jbeta primers. Some clones are missing from TCRdb's copy, which holds only in-frame ones; the method was immunoSEQ multiplex PCR. This sample carries 100,000 to 120,000 clones, nearly 85% of them seen once, and the ten largest clones take 5% to 6.5%. The sample comprised PBMCs. These receptor sequences come from a man younger than 35 in good health and CMV-seronegative.

This clone was detected once. V gene TRBV28 combines with J gene TRBJ1-1; 9 bases agree with TRBD1. The CDR3 totals 18 residues. The junction had 13 bases not matched to a gene; V was cut back by 5 bases and J by 0 bases. Germline CDR1 is MDHEN and CDR2 is SYDVKM. CDR3 DNA: TGTGCCAGCAGTGCTAGACAGGGGGGGGTTGTTATGAACACTGAAGCTTTCTTT. Amino acids: CASSARQGGVVMNTEAFF.

The chain recombines TRBV5-4 with TRBJ2-7, with TRBD1 matching over 7 bases. V was clipped by 5 bases and J by 0 bases; unmatched bases: 5. Germline lookup yields CDR1 SGHNT and CDR2 YYREEE (reference sequence). This CDR3 has 14 residues. The CDR3 loop is CASRRDRHSYEQYF. The CDR3, as DNA: TGTGCCAGCAGGAGGGACAGACACTCCTACGAGCAGTACTTC. The full variable domain, with the rest looked up from reference TRBV5-4 and TRBJ2-7, is ETGVTQSPTHLIKTRGQQVTLRCSSQSGHNTVSWYQQALGQGPQFIFQYYREEENGRGNFPPRFSGLQFPNYSSELNVNALELDDSALYLCASRRDRHSYEQYFGPGTRLTVT.

This rearrangement joins TRBV13 to TRBJ2-1; TRBD2 agrees at 7 bases. The germline V gene has CDR1 PRHDT and CDR2 FYEKMQ (reference sequence). With 1 base clipped from V and 4 bases from J, the junction kept 1 base outside the gene matches. CDR3 length equals 14 residues. The CDR3 sequence is CASSLAGLYNEQFF. In DNA form, the CDR3 reads TGTGCCAGCAGCTTAGCGGGACTATACAATGAGCAGTTCTTC.

The CDR3 DNA reads TGTGCCAGCAGAGCTAGGACAGAAGGGCAGCCCCAGCATTTT. Translation gives CASRARTEGQPQHF. The chain has TRBV6-1 and TRBJ1-5; the D gene is possibly TRBD1 (6 bases). V lost 6 bases and J 7 bases, leaving 16 bases between the germline ends. This CDR3 has 14 residues. Germline V gene lookup returns CDR1 MNHNS and CDR2 SASEGT.

V is TRBV30 and J is TRBJ2-7; 10 bases map to TRBD1. Trimming removed 7 bases from V and 2 bases from J; junction bases left unmatched: 5. This CDR3 is built from 13 residues. CDR1 and CDR2 (germline): GTSNPN, SVGIG (reference sequence). For the CDR3, the DNA is TGTGCCTCGGGACAGGGGATAACCTACGAGCAGTACTTC. This encodes CASGQGITYEQYF. Drawing the rest from reference TRBV30 and TRBJ2-7, the complete variable domain is SQTIHQWPATLVQPVGSPLSLECTVEGTSNPNLYWYRQAAGRGLQLLFYSVGIGQISSEVPQNLSASRPQDRQFILSSKKLLLSDSGFYLCASGQGITYEQYFGPGTRLTVT.

The chain joins TRBV5-1 to TRBJ2-7; 11 bases align to TRBD2. J was trimmed by 1 base and V by 4 bases; bases with no gene match: 7. CDR1 is SGHRS, CDR2 YFSETQ, per germline. There are 16 residues in the CDR3. DNA for the CDR3: TGCGCCAGCAGCAAGACTAGCGGGACCTCTTCCTACGAGCAGTACTTC. Protein: CASSKTSGTSSYEQYF. Variable domain in full (rest from reference TRBV5-1 and TRBJ2-7): KAGVTQTPRYLIKTRGQQVTLSCSPISGHRSVSWYQQTPGQGLQFLFEYFSETQRNKGNFPGRFSGRQFSNSRSEMNVSTLELGDSALYLCASSKTSGTSSYEQYFGPGTRLTVT.

J is TRBJ2-1 and V is TRBV27; a weak D match, TRBD2 (6 bases). The CDR3 is 13 residues long. Trimming took 6 bases from V and 6 from J, leaving 12 bases between them. Germline CDR1 and CDR2: MNHEY and SMNVEV (reference sequence). The CDR3: CASRGGGVNEQFF. The CDR3 region has the DNA TGTGCCAGCAGGGGCGGAGGGGTCAATGAGCAGTTCTTC.

The chain combines TRBV27 with TRBJ1-5; possibly TRBD1 for D (6 bases). V lost 6 bases and J 4 bases, leaving 16 bases between the germline ends. The CDR3 has 15 amino acids. CDR1 is MNHEY and CDR2 is SMNVEV in the germline V gene (reference sequence). The CDR3 protein is CASRTQGTLNQPQHF. The DNA for the CDR3 is TGTGCCAGCAGGACCCAGGGGACCCTAAATCAGCCCCAGCATTTT.

The CDR3 loop reads CASSPRLAGVSDTQYF. The CDR3 nucleotides are TGTGCCAGCAGCCCCCGACTAGCGGGAGTATCAGATACGCAGTATTTT. The chain recombines TRBV9 with TRBJ2-3, with TRBD2 matching over 12 bases. With V trimmed by 4 bases and J by 4 bases, 7 bases remained unmatched. The germline V gene encodes CDR1 SGDLS and CDR2 YYNGEE. The CDR3 spans 16 residues.

The V and J genes are TRBV30 and TRBJ1-3; D is unresolved. V was shortened by 6 bases and J by 1 base, with 7 bases between the two germline ends. The CDR3 runs to 12 residues. CDR1 is GTSNPN, CDR2 SVGIG, per germline (reference sequence). The CDR3 DNA reads TGTGCCTGCCGGGTGTCTGGAAACACCATATATTTT. Encoded protein: CACRVSGNTIYF.

This chain connects TRBV5-1 to TRBJ2-2, with D possibly being TRBD2 (5 bases). V shed 4 bases and J shed 2 bases, with 9 bases lying between them. There are 14 residues in the CDR3. Germline CDR1 is SGHRS and CDR2 is YFSETQ. The CDR3 protein is CASSGLTNTGELFF. DNA of the CDR3: TGCGCCAGCAGCGGACTTACCAACACCGGGGAGCTGTTTTTT. Using reference TRBV5-1 and TRBJ2-2 for the parts outside the CDR3, the full variable domain is KAGVTQTPRYLIKTRGQQVTLSCSPISGHRSVSWYQQTPGQGLQFLFEYFSETQRNKGNFPGRFSGRQFSNSRSEMNVSTLELGDSALYLCASSGLTNTGELFFGEGSRLTVL.

The J gene is TRBJ2-2, the V gene TRBV7-3; no reliable D call. From germline, CDR1 is SGHTA and CDR2 FQGTGA. The CDR3 loop spans 14 amino acids. V was cut by 5 bases and J by 5 bases, with 12 bases left in between. CDR3 residues: CASSLERYTGELFF. CDR3 bases: TGTGCCAGCAGCCTTGAACGGTATACCGGGGAGCTGTTTTTT.

This clone was recorded a few times. This CDR3 reads CASTQGAYTEAFF. CDR3 DNA sequence: TGTGCCAGCACCCAGGGGGCTTACACTGAAGCTTTCTTT. The rearrangement uses TRBV5-8 and TRBJ1-1; 8 nucleotides agree with TRBD1. The length of the CDR3 is 13 residues. Per germline, CDR1 SGHTS and CDR2 YDEGEE. V shed 6 bases and J 3 bases; nucleotides not matched to a gene: 4.

The genes are TRBV10-2 and TRBJ2-1, with 14 bases matching TRBD2. Trimming at V came to 6 bases and at J to 7 bases, leaving 2 bases not matched to a gene. The CDR3 contains 14 residues. Per the germline V gene, CDR1 is WSHSY and CDR2 is SAAADI. Written as DNA, the CDR3 is TGCGCCAGCAGGGGACTAGCGGGAGCAAATGAGCAGTTCTTC. Amino acids: CASRGLAGANEQFF.

The rearrangement links TRBV15 to TRBJ1-1, with a possible D match to TRBD1 (6 bases). The CDR3 sequence is 19 residues long. V shed 0 bases and J shed 4 bases, with 24 bases lying between them. CDR1 is LNHNV, CDR2 YYDKDF, per germline (reference sequence). The CDR3 DNA sequence: TGTGCCACCAGCAGAGATCTCCCCCCCCTGACACAGGGCCTCACTGAAGCTTTCTTT. Its protein is CATSRDLPPLTQGLTEAFF.

This chain connects TRBV6-4 to TRBJ2-1, with 7 bases identical to TRBD2. V shed 0 bases, J shed 9 bases, and the junction held 11 bases outside the gene matches. Germline values: CDR1 MRHNA, CDR2 SNTAGT. The CDR3 covers 16 residues. CDR3 loop: CASSDSIGGTTGEQFF. CDR3 DNA sequence: TGTGCCAGCAGTGACTCGATTGGGGGGACTACCGGTGAGCAGTTCTTC.

This chain uses TRBV27 with TRBJ2-1; D might be TRBD2 (6 bases). Germline V CDR1 and CDR2: MNHEY, SMNVEV (reference sequence). Trimming shortened V by 3 bases and J by 2 bases, and 8 bases separated the two germline ends. CDR3 size: 14 residues. The CDR3 nucleotides read TGTGCCAGCAGTTTGGGCGGGACCTACAATGAGCAGTTCTTC. This sequence encodes CASSLGGTYNEQFF.

This chain connects TRBV5-4 to TRBJ1-1; 7 positions match TRBD1. Per the germline V gene, CDR1 is SGHNT and CDR2 is YYREEE (reference sequence). V was clipped by 3 bases and J by 1 base; unmatched bases: 3. The length of the CDR3 is 14 residues. The chain's CDR3 is CASSWGQRNTEAFF. In DNA, the CDR3 is TGTGCCAGCAGCTGGGGACAGCGGAACACTGAAGCTTTCTTT. The variable domain in full, completed from reference TRBV5-4 and TRBJ1-1, reads ETGVTQSPTHLIKTRGQQVTLRCSSQSGHNTVSWYQQALGQGPQFIFQYYREEENGRGNFPPRFSGLQFPNYSSELNVNALELDDSALYLCASSWGQRNTEAFFGQGTRLTVV.

There are a few counts of this clone. The V call is TRBV10-2, the J call TRBJ2-1; perhaps TRBD1 as D (6 bases). Trimming took 0 bases from V and 1 from J, leaving 13 bases between them. This CDR3 is built from 17 residues. CDR1 is WSHSY and CDR2 is SAAADI in the germline V gene. The CDR3 sequence is CASSESSGAGSYNEQFF. CDR3 in DNA: TGCGCCAGCAGTGAGTCATCAGGGGCTGGGTCCTACAATGAGCAGTTCTTC.

This clone has only a few counts. The chain carries TRBV6-5 and TRBJ2-3, with D perhaps TRBD1 (5 bases). In germline, CDR1 is MNHEY, CDR2 SVGAGI. The CDR3 totals 14 residues. Trimming pared 6 bases from V and 2 bases from J, leaving 12 bases between. This chain's CDR3 is CASSGQGDTDTQYF. CDR3 in DNA: TGTGCCAGCAGCGGGCAGGGTGACACAGATACGCAGTATTTT.

This chain uses TRBV5-1 with TRBJ2-1; 7 bases align to TRBD1. With V trimmed by 4 bases and J by 14 bases, 6 bases remained unmatched. CDR3 size: 11 residues. CDR1 is SGHRS and CDR2 is YFSETQ in the germline V gene. The CDR3 region has the DNA TGCGCCAGCAGCGATCTAGACAGGGAGTTCTTC. It yields the protein CASSDLDREFF. Full variable domain (rest looked up from reference TRBV5-1 and TRBJ2-1): KAGVTQTPRYLIKTRGQQVTLSCSPISGHRSVSWYQQTPGQGLQFLFEYFSETQRNKGNFPGRFSGRQFSNSRSEMNVSTLELGDSALYLCASSDLDREFFGPGTRLTVL.

The V call is TRBV27, the J call TRBJ1-1; unclear D gene. This CDR3 spans 13 amino acids. Germline V gene data show CDR1 as MNHEY and CDR2 as SMNVEV (reference sequence). V was pared by 6 bases and J by 5 bases, with 13 bases between. The CDR3 coding sequence is TGTGCCAGCAGGACTCTTCCGGGTACTGAAGCTTTCTTT. It is translated as CASRTLPGTEAFF.

The chain is built from TRBV12-5 and TRBJ1-1, with 11 positions matching TRBD1. J was trimmed by 5 bases and V by 2 bases; bases with no gene match: 4. The CDR3 covers 15 residues. Germline V gene data show CDR1 as LGHNT and CDR2 as FRNRAP. In DNA form, the CDR3 reads TGTGCTAGTGGTTTGATGGGACAGGGGGTAACTGAAGCTTTCTTT. The encoded protein is CASGLMGQGVTEAFF. Drawing the rest from reference TRBV12-5 and TRBJ1-1, the complete variable domain is DARVTQTPRHKVTEMGQEVTMRCQPILGHNTVFWYRQTMMQGLELLAYFRNRAPLDDSGMPKDRFSAEMPDATLATLKIQPSEPRDSAVYFCASGLMGQGVTEAFFGQGTRLTVV.

The CDR3 bases are TGTGCCAGCACCCGAGGACAGAACACTGAAGCTTTCTTT. Amino acids: CASTRGQNTEAFF. The chain couples TRBV25-1 to TRBJ1-1; a weak D match, TRBD1 (5 bases). Trimming took off 7 bases at V and 1 base at J, with 10 bases between the two ends. Germline CDR1 MGHDK, CDR2 SYGVNS. The CDR3 consists of 13 residues.

The count of this clone is one. The chain is built from TRBV7-9 and TRBJ2-7; 8 nucleotides agree with TRBD1. J lost 5 bases, V lost 3 bases, and 6 bases had no gene match. CDR1 is SEHNR and CDR2 is FQNEAQ in the germline V gene (reference sequence). The CDR3 has 14 amino acids. The CDR3 nucleotides read TGTGCCAGCAGCTTGGGCAGGGGGCTACACGAGCAGTACTTC. Protein sequence: CASSLGRGLHEQYF.

The chain combines TRBV4-3 with TRBJ1-2, with 7 bases matching TRBD1. The germline V gene encodes CDR1 LGHNA and CDR2 YSLEER. The CDR3 loop spans 18 amino acids. J lost 8 bases, V lost 0 bases, and 18 bases had no gene match. CDR3 sequence reads: CASSQDNGDRGRRLGYTF. DNA of the CDR3: TGCGCCAGCAGCCAAGATAACGGGGATAGGGGGCGCCGGTTAGGCTACACCTTC.